This T cell receptor beta chain was recorded in a study of vaccination effects on CD4 cells after COVID-19. Study-wide points: There was only 1 of 255 vaccine-induced clones in healthy vaccinees that cross-reacted with common cold coronaviruses.

TCRdb's table, derived via immunoSEQ multiplex PCR, lists solely in-frame clones and lacks some. The sample consists of 73,000 or so clones, about 79% of them appearing once. As to this clone: The antigen is not known.

The V and J ends lost 2 bases and 4 bases respectively, with 9 bases between them. This CDR3 contains 14 residues. Germline values: CDR1 SGHTA, CDR2 FQGTGA. Viral peptide pools were used in the ViraFEST assay to expand antigen-specific CD4+ T cells, and sequencing came afterward. CD4+ T cell isolation took place after less than 13 days of culture. Negative nucleocapsid antibody tests before and after vaccination confirmed no previous SARS-CoV-2 infection. IL-2 medium supplanted half the medium on days 3 and 7. Sequencing used CD4+ T cells from PBMCs cultured with SARS-CoV-2 spike peptides, obtained before COVID-19 vaccination. The gene calls are TRBV7-3 and TRBJ2-1; D is uncertain. This sequence originates from a human donor who received a COVID-19 vaccine. The CDR3 DNA reads as TGTGCCAGCAGCTTAGTTGGTCTTTACAATGAGCAGTTCTTC. The encoded protein is CASSLVGLYNEQFF.